This TCR beta chain is from a study of monozygotic twins with cystic fibrosis (dated by TCRdb to the early 2020s). In the study overall: Barcoded libraries were prepared with roughly 15 PCR cycles from three micrograms of fragmented DNA. Made up mostly of children and adolescents, the cohort included ten female and six male twin pairs ranging in age from roughly 2.0 to 40 years, with a median of roughly 8.4 years. On the day of blood sampling, twins were ranked among 1,060 cohort participants for weight-for-height and for FEVPerc (FEV1 disease centile). The study compared TCR beta repertoires within and between 16 monozygotic twin pairs with cystic fibrosis to assess genetic influence on V and J gene usage. Data for three of the twin pairs had already been reported earlier in a different context. Study-wide conclusions, independent of this receptor: The greatest similarity to the co-twin was observed for V gene usage in 13 of 16 pairs and for J usage in 8 of 16 pairs, which suggested genetic constraints. Sharing of nucleotide-identical clonotypes was significantly greater within monozygotic CF twin pairs than between unrelated CF individuals (P = 0.000026, Mann-Whitney). Simpson clonality was found to be generally low (median approximately 0.0086), suggesting a naive-dominated repertoire, although higher clonality was observed in the most severely affected patients. No association turned up between shared CDR3 numbers and age, concordance or disease severity, and the cohort was small.

A word on this clone: Its antigen remains undetermined. No base-level quality is on record; no much larger clone is a single base apart.

The CDR3, cysteine through phenylalanine, is 18 amino acids long. Only CDR3 DNA is held: 54 bases, read in frame from base 1. After removal of 4 bases from V and 4 bases from J, the junction retains 12 bases not matched to a gene. CDR1 and CDR2 were assigned from the germline V gene (reference sequence) as LNHDA and SQIVND. The twin pairs came from the European Cystic Fibrosis Twin and Sibling Study Cohort, which recruited patients from 158 CF clinics across 14 European countries. Zygosity and CFTR genotype were confirmed in-house, and zygosity was tested by multiplex PCR of nine short tandem repeat loci. Each twin gave a peripheral blood sample, and clinical parameters were documented on that same day of blood sampling. Phenol/chloroform extraction was used to isolate genomic DNA from peripheral blood cells, and the DNA was then kept in TE buffer at 4 degrees C. TCR beta CDR3 regions were amplified by multiplex PCR with the immunoSEQ immune profiling system according to the manufacturer's instructions. An Illumina NextSeq system was used for sequencing. As for how the authors treated the data: The immunoSEQ Analyzer platform handled processing of the sequence data, and clonality was calculated by taking the square root of Simpson's index of productive rearrangements. Jensen-Shannon distance served as the measure of similarity in V and J usage, while OLGA was used to compute CDR3 generation probabilities. The immuneACCESS database (August 2020) and VDJdb (December 2020) were searched for shared CDR3 sequences. The immuneACCESS repertoire file appears here via TCRdb, limited to in-frame rearrangements. These files lack a portion of the clones; in checked studies, under half of the deficit traces to unresolved V genes, and the cause of the others is not known. The DNA gave D and trimming, while V, J and clone size come from that table. A total of around 17,000 clones appear in this sample, almost 97% of them only once. The top ten clones comprise about 0.6% of the sample.

This receptor chain uses TRBV19 and TRBJ2-5; 13 central nucleotides agree with TRBD2. Input material: blood. The clonotype comes from a girl aged 2 to 10 with cystic fibrosis. The CDR3 loop reads CASSTGLAGPLRGETQYF. The DNA sequence is given as TGTGCCAGTAGTACGGGACTAGCGGGGCCATTAAGGGGAGAGACCCAGTACTTC.